The sequence of this TCR beta chain was determined in a study of blood T cells in healthy people across ages. Study-level points and caveats: Roughly linearly, TCR beta diversity per million T cells fell as age increased.

Through a sample-barcoded 5' primer and a J-beta primer mix, a second PCR was run for about 6 to 11 cycles. Researchers report that a template-switch adaptor with 12 random nucleotides tagged each cDNA molecule. TCRdb reprocessed the 5' RACE reads with MiXCR, giving one entry per CDR3 protein. Of some 790,000 distinct CDR3 sequences in the sample, 29% were seen once. This clonotype appeared many times. Its antigen remains unknown. Trimming removed 5 bases at V and 1 base at J, with 11 bases between. Germline V CDR1 and CDR2: MDHEN, SYDVKM. The CDR3 is 14 residues long. Material for sequencing was blood. The V call is TRBV28, the J call TRBJ1-2; perhaps TRBD1 as D (5 bases). The sequence derives from an elderly woman in good health. The CDR3 sequence is CASSVATVNYGYTF. CDR3 DNA sequence: TGTGCCAGCAGTGTCGCGACAGTTAACTATGGCTACACCTTC.